This TCR beta chain was recorded in a study of blood T cell repertoires in COVID-19. Overall study context: Both acute and convalescent COVID-19 samples were obtained from the United States, Italy and Spain. T cells, B-cell-depleted T cells, or PBMCs supplied cDNA or gDNA.

In the original analysis: Estimation of nucleated cell counts relied on the amplification of reference gene primers. Generated by immunoSEQ multiplex PCR, the TCRdb table keeps only in-frame clones and is missing some. V, J and clone size are taken as reported in that table, and D and trimming were inferred from the DNA itself. This sample carries 200,000 to 300,000 clones, roughly four fifths of them seen once, and the ten largest clones take under 4.5%. Germline V CDR1 and CDR2: LNHDA, SQIVND (reference sequence). The germline V and J ends were trimmed by 5 bases and 4 bases, with 17 bases remaining between them. The CDR3 is 15 amino acids.

The chain has TRBV19 and TRBJ1-2; tentatively, D is TRBD1 (6 bases). Sequencing input: peripheral blood. The sequence derives from a man in his fifties with acute or convalescent COVID-19. CDR3 DNA sequence: TGTGCCAGTAGTCCCGGACAGCTTCCTCCCTATGGCTACACCTTC. Translating gives CASSPGQLPPYGYTF.